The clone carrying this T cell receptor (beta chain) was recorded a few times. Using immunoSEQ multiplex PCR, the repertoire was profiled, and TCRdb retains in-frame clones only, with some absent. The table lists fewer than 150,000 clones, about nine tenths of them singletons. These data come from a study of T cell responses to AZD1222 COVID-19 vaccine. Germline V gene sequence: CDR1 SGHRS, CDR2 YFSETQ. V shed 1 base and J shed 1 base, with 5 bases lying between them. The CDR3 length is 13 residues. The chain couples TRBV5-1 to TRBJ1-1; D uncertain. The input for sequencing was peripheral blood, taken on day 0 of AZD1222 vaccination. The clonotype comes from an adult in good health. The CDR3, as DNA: TGCGCCAGCAGCTTGACGGCGAACACTGAAGCTTTCTTT. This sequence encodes CASSLTANTEAFF.